This T cell receptor (beta chain) was observed in a study of CD8+ T cells in alopecia areata (dated by TCRdb to 2016 to 2019). The study in broad terms: The treated patients took part in an open-label pilot trial in which moderate-to-severe alopecia areata was treated with oral tofacitinib at 5 to 10 mg twice daily. Patients received tofacitinib for 6 to 18 months and were then followed off drug for 6 months to check for delayed response and recurrence. The SALT score, which quantifies the percentage of affected scalp surface area, was used to measure disease severity in treated patients. To study T cell clonal expansion in alopecia areata, the researchers applied high-throughput TCRbeta sequencing to both the C3H/HeJ mouse model and human patients. In humans, TCRbeta sequencing was performed on scalp tissue and on sorted CD4+ and CD8+ peripheral blood T cells from healthy controls and from patients with patchy or totalis/universalis alopecia areata. Patients on tofacitinib were biopsied at baseline and after 4 and 24 weeks of treatment, and several of the patients also had a later scalp biopsy. Clonality in the scalp was compared among normal scalp (n=4), patchy alopecia areata scalp (n=8), and alopecia totalis/universalis scalp (n=8). The RNA source kit depended on sample type: the PAXgene miRNA kit for fixed scalp, the miRNeasy kit for PBMCs, and the RNeasy kit for mouse skin. TCRbeta CDR3 regions were amplified by immunoSEQ multiplex PCR using 35 Vbeta forward and 13 Jbeta reverse primers. The paper as a whole reports these results and caveats: Because the treated cohort was small and included a single nonresponder, larger studies are needed to assess links between baseline CD8+ expansion and response. Scalp TCR repertoire analysis is complicated because resident alphabeta T cells in normal human skin are also sequenced, whereas mouse skin is dominated by gammadelta T cells. During tofacitinib treatment, many expanded lesional clones stuck around in both scalp and blood, and this persistence may partly explain why relapse happens after treatment is stopped. Compared with mice, TCR sequences shared between patients were less clear, possibly partly because of HLA diversity across the patient population. Compared with normal scalp, lesional scalp had higher clonality and more expanded CD8+ clones, particularly in alopecia totalis/universalis, a pattern that suggests antigenic drive. Tofacitinib significantly lowered scalp clonality and the number of expanded CD8+ clones among the top 100 scalp clones.

Sample time point, as interpreted from the label and publication: around 29 days on oral tofacitinib. The intended sense of this specimen's treatment or condition label: oral pan-JAK inhibitor, 5-10 mg twice daily. Peripheral blood and lesional scalp punch biopsies were obtained from patients with alopecia areata. After PBMCs were isolated by density centrifugation and stained for CD3, CD4 and CD8, a FACSAria was used to sort CD4+ and CD8+ T cells. The library was prepared using the immunoSEQ multiplex PCR assay. To provide template for TCR sequencing, every sample had RNA extracted and reverse transcribed into cDNA. First-strand cDNA was synthesized with SuperScript III using a 2:1 mix of oligo-dT and random hexamers. A synthetic immune receptor repertoire was used to gauge amplification bias, and whatever bias remained was removed computationally. The study's processing was this. Raw reads were preprocessed to remove errors, and CDR3 was defined by IMGT conventions from the conserved cysteine to phenylalanine. Clonality was computed by normalizing Shannon entropy by log2 of the number of productive unique TCRs and subtracting the result from 1. CD4 or CD8 identity of scalp clones was inferred by cross-referencing scalp TCRbeta sequences with sorted blood CD4 and CD8 repertoires. Entries here come from immuneACCESS through TCRdb and include only in-frame sequences with V and J called. Some clones fail to appear in such tables; in the studies checked, an unresolved V gene covers under half of the shortfall, and the cause of the remainder is unknown. From that table come the V and J calls and clone size; the DNA was used to work out D and trimming. This sample is represented by some 150,000 clones; 85% to 90% of them were singletons. The ten largest clonotypes hold approximately 13% of the sample.

About this clone: The antigen it binds to is not known. One base away there is no much larger clone; base qualities are not given.

The receptor's source is a human donor with alopecia areata. The specimen was CD8+ T cells sorted from blood, collected at week 4, from a patient treated with tofacitinib.

The nucleotide sequence reads TGTGCCTGGAGTGCCCCGGAGAGGGCGGGGGATGGCTACACCTTC. It translates as CAWSAPERAGDGYTF. The chain couples TRBV30 to TRBJ1-2; matching of 5 bases hints at TRBD1 as the D gene. A distance of 18 bases separates the germline ends of V and J, which lose 1 base and 6 bases respectively. From the cysteine through the phenylalanine, the CDR3 covers 15 amino acids. The only DNA kept is the CDR3, 45 bases in frame from the first base. CDR1 and CDR2, looked up from the germline V gene (reference sequence), are GTSNPN and SVGIG.